A selection of T cell receptor beta chains follows, all from one sample in a study of vaccination and CD4 T cells after COVID-19. TCRdb ran MiXCR on the PCR reads and lists one entry per CDR3 protein. The profile covers 11,000 or so distinct CDR3 sequences, with around 30% appearing a single time and about 19% taken by the ten largest. No antigen is known for these receptors. Sequenced sample: CD4+ T cells from blood, cultured in vitro. These receptors came from a human donor in good health. Both conserved end residues are part of each CDR3. A D gene is named only where the DNA matches it firmly. Size values are once, few and many counts, or a class for expanded clones, and some rows have none.

j_call v_call d_call cdr3_length clone_size cdr3_aa cdr3_nt
TRBJ1-1 TRBV29-1 . 10 . CSGQNTEAFF TGCAGCGGACAGAACACTGAAGCTTTCTTT
TRBJ2-1 TRBV7-9 TRBD1 15 . CASSIRTGRLIEQFF TGTGCCAGCAGCATCAGGACAGGGAGATTGATTGAGCAGTTCTTC
TRBJ2-7 TRBV20-1 . 14 . CSASKLPLGNEQYF TGCAGTGCCTCCAAACTCCCCCTGGGGAACGAGCAGTACTTC
TRBJ1-1 TRBV20-1 TRBD1 14 . CSARGAGGRTEAFF TGCAGTGCTAGGGGGGCAGGGGGCCGGACTGAAGCTTTCTTT
TRBJ2-7 TRBV7-9 TRBD2 14 . CATGLAGGLHEQYF TGTGCCACCGGACTAGCGGGAGGGCTCCACGAGCAGTACTTC
TRBJ2-7 TRBV20-1 TRBD1 15 . CSARAGTGGAYEQYF TGCAGTGCTAGAGCGGGGACAGGGGGGGCCTACGAGCAGTACTTC
TRBJ2-1 TRBV29-1 . 14 few CSVVPRSSYNEQFF TGCAGCGTTGTACCGCGAAGCTCCTACAATGAGCAGTTCTTC
TRBJ2-7 TRBV7-2 . 13 . CASSRSGPYEQYF TGTGCCAGCAGCCGTAGCGGTCCCTACGAGCAGTACTTC
TRBJ2-7 TRBV20-1 . 13 few CSARVSPPGEQYF TGCAGTGCTAGAGTTAGTCCACCGGGCGAGCAGTACTTC
TRBJ1-2 TRBV19 TRBD1 16 few CASSRQGRGENYGYTF TGTGCCAGTAGTCGACAGGGGAGAGGGGAAAACTATGGCTACACCTTC
TRBJ2-1 TRBV20-1 . 12 . CSARDLGEEQFF TGCAGTGCTAGAGATCTAGGCGAGGAGCAGTTCTTC
TRBJ1-5 TRBV2 . 13 few CASIYSFGQPQHF TGTGCCAGCATCTATTCTTTCGGTCAGCCCCAGCATTTT
TRBJ2-3 TRBV20-1 . 14 . CSAFGQASTDTQYF TGCAGTGCCTTCGGACAAGCTAGCACAGATACGCAGTATTTT
TRBJ1-6 TRBV11-3 . 12 . CASSRAGSPLHF TGTGCCAGCAGCCGGGCCGGTTCACCCCTCCACTTT
TRBJ2-7 TRBV20-1 . 14 few CSARDRGGGVEQYF TGCAGTGCTAGAGATAGGGGAGGGGGCGTAGAGCAGTACTTC
TRBJ2-3 TRBV19 . 14 few CASQDRGSADTQYF TGTGCCAGTCAGGATAGAGGGAGCGCAGATACGCAGTATTTT
TRBJ2-1 TRBV11-2 . 15 . CASSLDQRSHNEQFF TGTGCCAGCAGCTTAGATCAGCGGTCACACAATGAGCAGTTCTTC
TRBJ2-4 TRBV7-2 TRBD2 14 few CASSEGTSGNIQYF TGTGCCAGCAGCGAGGGGACTAGCGGAAACATTCAGTACTTC
TRBJ1-1 TRBV28 . 14 few CASSLQGPLARAFF TGTGCCAGCAGCCTACAGGGTCCCTTAGCGAGAGCTTTCTTT
TRBJ2-5 TRBV7-2 . 15 few CASSLDRAGGETQYF TGTGCCAGCAGCTTAGACAGGGCCGGGGGGGAGACCCAGTACTTC
TRBJ1-5 TRBV6-2/TRBV6-3 TRBD1 13 . CASRDRGGQPQHF TGTGCCAGCAGGGACAGGGGAGGACAGCCCCAGCATTTT
TRBJ2-5 TRBV5-6 . 15 . CASSPGDRYQETQYF TGTGCCAGCAGCCCGGGAGACCGGTACCAAGAGACCCAGTACTTC
TRBJ2-7 TRBV6-2/TRBV6-3 . 15 few CASSYWAGSSREQYF TGTGCCAGCAGTTACTGGGCGGGTTCGTCTCGCGAGCAGTACTTC
TRBJ2-2 TRBV20-1 TRBD2 16 few CSAKTSGAHNTGELFF TGCAGTGCTAAGACTAGCGGGGCACACAACACCGGGGAGCTGTTTTTT
TRBJ2-7 TRBV7-2 . 12 few CASSQDAGEQYF TGTGCCAGCAGCCAGGACGCGGGCGAGCAGTACTTC
TRBJ2-5 TRBV6-5 . 16 few CASSYSPQSGRGPVYF TGTGCCAGCAGTTACTCCCCGCAAAGCGGTAGGGGCCCGGTGTACTTC
TRBJ1-6 TRBV6-5 . 16 medium-sized CASSYIGASTYSPLHF TGTGCCAGCAGTTACATCGGGGCATCAACATATTCACCCCTCCACTTT